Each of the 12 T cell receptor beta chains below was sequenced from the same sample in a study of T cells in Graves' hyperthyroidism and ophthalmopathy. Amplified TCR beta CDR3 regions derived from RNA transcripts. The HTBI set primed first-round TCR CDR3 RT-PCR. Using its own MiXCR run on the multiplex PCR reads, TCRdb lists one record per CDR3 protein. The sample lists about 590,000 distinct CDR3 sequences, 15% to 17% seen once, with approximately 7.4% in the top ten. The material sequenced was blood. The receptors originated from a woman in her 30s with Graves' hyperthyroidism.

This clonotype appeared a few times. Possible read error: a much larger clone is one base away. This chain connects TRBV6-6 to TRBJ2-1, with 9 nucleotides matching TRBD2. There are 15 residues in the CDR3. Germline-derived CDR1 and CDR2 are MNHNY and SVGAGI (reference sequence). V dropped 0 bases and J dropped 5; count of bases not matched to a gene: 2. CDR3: CASSYSGLADNEQFF. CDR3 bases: TGTGCCAGCAGTTACTCGGGACTAGCTGACAATGAGCAGTTCTTC.

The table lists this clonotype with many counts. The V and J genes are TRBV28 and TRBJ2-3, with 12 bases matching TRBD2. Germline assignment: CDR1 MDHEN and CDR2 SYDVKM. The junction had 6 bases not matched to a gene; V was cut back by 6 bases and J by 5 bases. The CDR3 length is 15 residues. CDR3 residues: CASSKTSGRVDTQYF. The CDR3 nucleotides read TGTGCCAGCAGCAAGACTAGCGGGAGAGTAGATACGCAGTATTTT.

The CDR3 nucleotides are TGTGCCACCAGCAGAGTGACAGGGGACCCGTGGCAAGAGACCCAGTACTTC. Its protein product is CATSRVTGDPWQETQYF. The chain links TRBV15 to TRBJ2-5, with 8 nucleotides matching TRBD1. This CDR3 has 17 amino acids. Germline assignment: CDR1 LNHNV and CDR2 YYDKDF (reference sequence). After removal of 1 base from V and 2 bases from J, the junction contained 9 bases not matched to a gene. The whole variable domain, remainder taken from reference TRBV15 and TRBJ2-5, is DAMVIQNPRYQVTQFGKPVTLSCSQTLNHNVMYWYQQKSSQAPKLLFHYYDKDFNNEADTPDNFQSRRPNTSFCFLDIRSPGLGDTAMYLCATSRVTGDPWQETQYFGPGTRLLVL.

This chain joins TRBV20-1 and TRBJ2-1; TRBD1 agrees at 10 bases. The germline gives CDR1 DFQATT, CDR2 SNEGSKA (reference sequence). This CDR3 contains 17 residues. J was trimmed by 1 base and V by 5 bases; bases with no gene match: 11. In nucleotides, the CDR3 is TGCAGTGCTGGTTCCGGGACAGGGGAAGGGTCCTACAATGAGCAGTTCTTC. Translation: CSAGSGTGEGSYNEQFF.

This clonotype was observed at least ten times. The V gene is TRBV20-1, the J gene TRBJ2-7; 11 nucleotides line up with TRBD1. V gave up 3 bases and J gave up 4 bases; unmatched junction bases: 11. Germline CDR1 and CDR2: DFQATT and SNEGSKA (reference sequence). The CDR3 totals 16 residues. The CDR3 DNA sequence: TGCAGTGCTAGCGCACCCAGGGGACAGGGGGAGTACGAGCAGTACTTC. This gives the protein CSASAPRGQGEYEQYF.

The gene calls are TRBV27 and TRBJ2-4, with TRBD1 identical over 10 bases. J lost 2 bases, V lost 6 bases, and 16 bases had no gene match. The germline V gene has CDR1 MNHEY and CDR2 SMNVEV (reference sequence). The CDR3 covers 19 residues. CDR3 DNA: TGTGCCAGCAGGACAAACACCGGGACAGGGGTTGGGTCCAAAAACATTCAGTACTTC. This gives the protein CASRTNTGTGVGSKNIQYF.

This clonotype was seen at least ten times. CDR3 bases: TGTGCCAGCAGATATAGCAATCAGCCCCAGCATTTT. Protein: CASRYSNQPQHF. The chain links TRBV12-3 or TRBV12-4 to TRBJ1-5; D not resolved. Trimming removed 6 bases at V and 0 bases at J, with 3 bases between. The length of the CDR3 is 12 residues.

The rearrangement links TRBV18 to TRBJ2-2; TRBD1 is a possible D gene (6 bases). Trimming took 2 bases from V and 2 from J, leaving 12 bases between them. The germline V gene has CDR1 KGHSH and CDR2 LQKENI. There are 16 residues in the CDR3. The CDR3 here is CASSPFPGQNTGELFF. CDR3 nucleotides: TGTGCCAGCTCACCATTTCCGGGACAAAACACCGGGGAGCTGTTTTTT.

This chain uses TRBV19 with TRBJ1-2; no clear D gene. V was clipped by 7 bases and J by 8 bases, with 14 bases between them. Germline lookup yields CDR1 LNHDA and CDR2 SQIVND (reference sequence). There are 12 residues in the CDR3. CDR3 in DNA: TGTGCCAGTATTGAGGCAGCCGTGGGCTACACCTTC. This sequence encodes CASIEAAVGYTF.

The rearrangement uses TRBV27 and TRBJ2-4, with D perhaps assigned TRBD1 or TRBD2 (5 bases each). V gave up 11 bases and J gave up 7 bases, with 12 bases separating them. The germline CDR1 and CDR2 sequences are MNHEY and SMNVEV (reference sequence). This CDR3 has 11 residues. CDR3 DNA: TGTGCCTCCACGTGGGGGAACATTCAGTACTTC. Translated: CASTWGNIQYF.

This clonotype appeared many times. CDR3 bases: TGTGCCAGCGAATCGGGGACTAGCGGCTACACCGGGGAGCTGTTTTTT. Its translation: CASESGTSGYTGELFF. The chain joins TRBV2 to TRBJ2-2; 11 bases agree with TRBD2. The CDR3 runs 16 residues. Germline V gene lookup returns CDR1 SNHLY and CDR2 FYNNEI. V lost 8 bases and J lost 3; bases outside the gene matches: 8.

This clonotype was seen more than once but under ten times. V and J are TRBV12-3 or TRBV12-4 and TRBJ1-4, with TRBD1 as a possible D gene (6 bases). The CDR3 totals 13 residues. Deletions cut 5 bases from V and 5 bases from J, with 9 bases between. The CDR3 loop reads CASSTGLNEKLFF. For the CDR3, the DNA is TGTGCCAGCAGTACAGGGTTGAATGAAAAACTGTTTTTT.